A single sample is the source of the 19 T cell receptor beta chains below, sequenced in a study of OX40 agonist ivuxolimab in advanced cancers. Sequenced by immunoSEQ multiplex PCR; TCRdb stores in-frame clones only, minus some. Of 80,000 to 100,000 clones in the sample, approximately 90% are singletons; the top ten hold around 0.85%. Sequenced here: CD4+ or CD8+ T cells sorted from blood, sampled in a trial of the OX40 agonist ivuxolimab. These receptors all stem from an adult with an advanced solid tumor such as melanoma, head and neck, liver or kidney cancer.

This chain joins TRBV7-2 and TRBJ1-5; D remains ambiguous. The CDR3 contains 12 residues. V gave up 1 base and J gave up 10 bases, with 8 bases separating them. Germline V gene lookup returns CDR1 SGHTA and CDR2 FQGNSA. CDR3 sequence (DNA): TGTGCCAGCAGCTTAGGGAATGGACCCCAGCATTTT. Translation: CASSLGNGPQHF.

This clone appeared a single time. V gene TRBV6-5 combines with J gene TRBJ1-4; D is unclear. Per the germline V gene, CDR1 is MNHEY and CDR2 is SVGAGI. V was clipped by 11 bases and J by 0 bases, with 10 bases between them. CDR3 length: 13 amino acids. This chain's CDR3 is CAVARTTNEKLFF. The CDR3 nucleotides are TGTGCCGTGGCCCGAACAACTAATGAAAAACTGTTTTTT.

The chain uses TRBV5-8 and TRBJ2-3; TRBD2 aligns across 8 bases. The CDR3 extends over 15 amino acids. Germline-derived CDR1 and CDR2 are SGHTS and YDEGEE. With V trimmed by 4 bases and J by 0 bases, 4 bases remained unmatched. The CDR3 protein is CASSGRGASTDTQYF. CDR3 DNA sequence: TGTGCCAGCAGCGGGCGGGGGGCTAGCACAGATACGCAGTATTTT.

The rearrangement links TRBV6-5 to TRBJ1-5; 7 bases are a match to TRBD1. The CDR3 has 15 amino acids. Germline CDR1 and CDR2: MNHEY and SVGAGI. The V gene end was trimmed by 6 bases and the J gene end by 0 bases; junction bases not matched to a gene: 5. In DNA, the CDR3 is TGTGCCAGCAGCCGGGACAGAAATAGCAATCAGCCCCAGCATTTT. This sequence encodes CASSRDRNSNQPQHF.

The chain has TRBV30 and TRBJ2-2; a possible D gene is TRBD1 (6 bases). The CDR3 extends over 16 amino acids. V lost 0 bases to trimming and J lost 3 bases, with 14 bases between them. The germline V gene encodes CDR1 GTSNPN and CDR2 SVGIG (reference sequence). The CDR3 here is CAWSVWGRGDTGELFF. The CDR3 region has the DNA TGTGCCTGGAGTGTATGGGGCAGGGGAGACACCGGGGAGCTGTTTTTT.

The chain links TRBV19 to TRBJ1-1; the match to TRBD1 covers 9 bases. This CDR3 has 17 amino acids. CDR1 LNHDA and CDR2 SQIVND come from the germline V gene (reference sequence). After removal of 6 bases from V and 4 bases from J, the junction contained 15 bases not matched to a gene. CDR3 in amino acids: CASRGGTGTQFGTEAFF. The CDR3 nucleotides read TGTGCCAGTAGGGGAGGGACAGGGACCCAGTTTGGCACTGAAGCTTTCTTT.

The chain links TRBV28 to TRBJ2-1, with TRBD2 matching 11 bases. The trim removed 6 bases at V and 9 bases at J, leaving 16 bases unmatched. The CDR3 is 17 residues long. Germline CDR1 MDHEN, CDR2 SYDVKM. CDR3 sequence reads: CASRGGGAGGTSGEQFF. DNA for the CDR3: TGTGCCAGCAGAGGGGGAGGGGCCGGCGGGACTAGCGGTGAGCAGTTCTTC.

The gene calls are TRBV7-8 and TRBJ1-4; possibly TRBD1 for D (5 bases). Trimming took 5 bases from V and 0 from J, leaving 13 bases between them. Per the germline V gene, CDR1 is SGHVS and CDR2 is FQNEAQ. This CDR3 contains 16 residues. CDR3 DNA: TGTGCCAGCAGCCACCGGGACCGAGCAACTAATGAAAAACTGTTTTTT. This sequence encodes CASSHRDRATNEKLFF.

The chain is built from TRBV30 and TRBJ2-1; D unresolved. CDR3 length: 13 amino acids. Trimming took 1 base from V and 5 from J, leaving 9 bases between them. Germline lookup yields CDR1 GTSNPN and CDR2 SVGIG (reference sequence). The CDR3, as DNA: TGTGCCTGGAGTGCCAGTATCCACAATGAGCAGTTCTTC. This gives the protein CAWSASIHNEQFF. Looking up the rest from reference TRBV30 and TRBJ2-1 gives the full variable domain: SQTIHQWPATLVQPVGSPLSLECTVEGTSNPNLYWYRQAAGRGLQLLFYSVGIGQISSEVPQNLSASRPQDRQFILSSKKLLLSDSGFYLCAWSASIHNEQFFGPGTRLTVL.

The chain joins TRBV5-1 to TRBJ1-3; TRBD1 matches 8 bases. The trim removed 0 bases at V and 0 bases at J, leaving 5 bases unmatched. This CDR3 is built from 17 residues. Germline-derived CDR1 and CDR2 are SGHRS and YFSETQ. DNA of the CDR3: TGCGCCAGCAGCTTGGAGGCAGGGGGCCCCTCTGGAAACACCATATATTTT. Its protein product is CASSLEAGGPSGNTIYF. Full variable domain (rest looked up from reference TRBV5-1 and TRBJ1-3): KAGVTQTPRYLIKTRGQQVTLSCSPISGHRSVSWYQQTPGQGLQFLFEYFSETQRNKGNFPGRFSGRQFSNSRSEMNVSTLELGDSALYLCASSLEAGGPSGNTIYFGEGSWLTVV.

The chain employs TRBV6-1 and TRBJ2-3; 10 positions match TRBD2. The CDR3 runs to 14 residues. Germline CDR1 is MNHNS and CDR2 is SASEGT. Trimming removed 6 bases from V and 4 bases from J; junction bases left unmatched: 4. The CDR3 DNA sequence: TGTGCCAGCAGCCCCGGGACTAGCGCAGATACGCAGTATTTT. This encodes CASSPGTSADTQYF.

The CDR3 reads CASSLEAGFPGTEAFF. The CDR3 DNA reads as TGCGCCAGCAGCTTGGAGGCGGGGTTCCCTGGCACTGAAGCTTTCTTT. V is TRBV5-1 and J is TRBJ1-1; D unclear. The V end was cut by 0 bases, the J end by 4 bases, with 16 bases between. CDR3 length equals 16 residues. Germline lookup yields CDR1 SGHRS and CDR2 YFSETQ.

The chain couples TRBV27 to TRBJ2-7, with D unresolved. The CDR3 covers 14 residues. Germline V CDR1 and CDR2: MNHEY, SMNVEV (reference sequence). The V gene lost 2 bases and the J gene lost 2 bases, with 10 bases spanning the gap. DNA of the CDR3: TGTGCCAGCAGTTTAAGTGTTAATACCTACGAGCAGTACTTC. It specifies CASSLSVNTYEQYF.

The gene calls are TRBV19 and TRBJ1-4; 8 bases map to TRBD1. Germline-derived CDR1 and CDR2 are LNHDA and SQIVND (reference sequence). V dropped 6 bases and J dropped 0; count of bases not matched to a gene: 9. This CDR3 is 17 amino acids long. The DNA for the CDR3 is TGTGCCAGTAGACCTCAGGGGGCCGCGGCAACTAATGAAAAACTGTTTTTT. As protein: CASRPQGAAATNEKLFF. The full variable domain, completed using reference TRBV19 and TRBJ1-4, is DGGITQSPKYLFRKEGQNVTLSCEQNLNHDAMYWYRQDPGQGLRLIYYSQIVNDFQKGDIAEGYSVSREKKESFPLTVTSAQKNPTAFYLCASRPQGAAATNEKLFFGSGTQLSVL.

The chain recombines TRBV10-3 with TRBJ1-5; TRBD1 might be the D (6 bases). The V gene's germline CDR1 is ENHRY and CDR2 SYGVKD. CDR3 length: 13 amino acids. The V end was cut by 8 bases, the J end by 7 bases, with 15 bases between. The CDR3 loop reads CAIRRGQEQPQHF. The CDR3 DNA reads as TGTGCCATCCGGCGGGGGCAAGAACAGCCCCAGCATTTT.

The chain uses TRBV18 and TRBJ1-3; D might be TRBD1 (5 bases). The germline V gene has CDR1 KGHSH and CDR2 LQKENI. This CDR3 is 14 amino acids long. Trimming removed 3 bases from V and 3 bases from J, with 9 bases in between. The CDR3 protein is CASSPGGIGNTIYF. DNA for the CDR3: TGTGCCAGCTCACCGGGGGGAATTGGAAACACCATATATTTT.

The chain uses TRBV7-9 and TRBJ2-1, with 9 positions matching TRBD1. Germline V gene sequence: CDR1 SEHNR, CDR2 FQNEAQ (reference sequence). Losses at the gene ends were 5 bases for V and 8 bases for J; bases not matched to a gene: 7. CDR3 length: 14 amino acids. The CDR3 bases are TGTGCCAGCAGCCAATCGGACAGGGGCGATGAGCAGTTCTTC. This sequence encodes CASSQSDRGDEQFF.

The chain combines TRBV5-1 with TRBJ2-2; 9 nucleotides match TRBD1. The J segment lost 7 bases and the V segment lost 3 bases, leaving 7 bases of the junction unmatched. Germline-derived CDR1 and CDR2 are SGHRS and YFSETQ. CDR3 size: 15 residues. The CDR3 nucleotides read TGCGCCAGCAGCTCAGGACAGGGGTTCGGCGGGGAGCTGTTTTTT. Amino acid sequence: CASSSGQGFGGELFF.

This chain uses TRBV5-6 with TRBJ1-2; 7 positions agree with TRBD1. V lost 5 bases to trimming and J lost 1 base; unmatched junction nucleotides: 8. The germline V gene has CDR1 SGHDT and CDR2 YYEEEE. The CDR3 has 15 amino acids. This CDR3 reads CASSSLQGDNYGYTF. DNA of the CDR3: TGTGCCAGCAGTTCTCTGCAGGGGGATAACTATGGCTACACCTTC.